This T cell receptor beta chain is drawn from a study of human T cells and chemical hapten exposure. Study observations and caveats: Positive correlation was observed between PT1 expanded TCR counts and patch test score.

The CDR3 has 14 amino acids. Trimming removed 1 base from V and 0 bases from J, with 7 bases in between. The germline CDR1 and CDR2 sequences are SGHRS and YFSETQ. Worth noting for this clonotype: The target antigen is unknown.

Noted time point: pre-sensitization, week 0. This sample's treatment: therapeutic diphenylcyclopropenone sensitization with weekly scalp DPC. TCRdb ran MiXCR on the RACE reads and lists one entry per CDR3 protein. The sample has fewer than 200,000 distinct CDR3 sequences, almost 30% seen once. This sample comprised whole blood, obtained in connection with sensitization to the hapten diphenylcyclopropenone (DPC). This clonotype was obtained from a woman in her 30s with alopecia areata. Some clones in this sample may be carry-over from other donors' samples. The V and J genes are TRBV5-1 and TRBJ1-1, with D possibly matching TRBD1 (6 bases). This CDR3 reads CASSLRQVNTEAFF. The CDR3 region has the DNA TGCGCCAGCAGCTTGCGACAGGTGAACACTGAAGCTTTCTTT.